The 25 T cell receptor beta chains below all came from one sample that was sequenced in a study of identical twins (TCRdb year 2016). The library was prepared using 5' RACE. Sequencer: Illumina HiSeq 2000. Through fastp at Q25 and MiXCR, TCRdb rebuilt clones from the public reads, retaining in-frame beta chains. Entries that share a CDR3 protein sequence are merged under the most common genes and DNA. Recorded for this sample are approximately 1.8 million distinct CDR3 sequences; about 32% of them occurred a single time. The ten largest clones represent 0.27% of the sample. Material for sequencing was cord blood. The receptor set was obtained from a newborn girl in good health.

This clonotype was observed a handful of times. The rearrangement uses TRBV3-1 and TRBJ2-2; TRBD2 aligns across 7 bases. J was trimmed by 6 bases and V by 5 bases; bases with no gene match: 9. This CDR3 is 15 amino acids long. The germline gives CDR1 LGHDT, CDR2 YNNKEL (reference sequence). The CDR3 coding sequence is TGTGCCAGCAGCATGGGAGGGAGAGGGGCCGGGGAGCTGTTTTTT. Amino acids: CASSMGGRGAGELFF. Full variable domain (rest looked up from reference TRBV3-1 and TRBJ2-2): DTAVSQTPKYLVTQMGNDKSIKCEQNLGHDTMYWYKQDSKKFLKIMFSYNNKELIINETVPNRFSPKSPDKAHLNLHINSLELGDSAVYFCASSMGGRGAGELFFGEGSRLTVL.

The CDR3 protein is CSACGLAGVDTQYF. Written as DNA, the CDR3 is TGCAGTGCTTGTGGACTAGCGGGAGTGGATACGCAGTATTTT. The V call is TRBV20-1, the J call TRBJ2-3, with TRBD2 identical over 13 bases. Germline V gene data show CDR1 as DFQATT and CDR2 as SNEGSKA (reference sequence). The CDR3 contains 14 residues. Trimming cost V 5 bases and J 6 bases; bases outside gene matches: 5.

V gene TRBV3-1 combines with J gene TRBJ2-7; unclear D gene. The germline CDR1 and CDR2 sequences are LGHDT and YNNKEL (reference sequence). Trimming took 2 bases from V and 3 from J, leaving 14 bases between them. The CDR3 sequence is 15 residues long. CDR3 in DNA: TGTGCCAGCAGCCAACCGGACGTTCCAAACTACGAGCAGTACTTC. The encoded protein is CASSQPDVPNYEQYF.

The chain links TRBV6-5 to TRBJ2-3; 9 bases are shared with TRBD2. The V gene's germline CDR1 is MNHEY and CDR2 SVGAGI. J gave up 4 bases and V 5 bases, and 7 bases lay outside the gene matches. The CDR3 has 15 amino acids. The DNA of the CDR3 is TGTGCCAGCAGTACCCCTGCGGGAGGGGCAGATACGCAGTATTTT. This codes for CASSTPAGGADTQYF.

V gene TRBV20-1 combines with J gene TRBJ2-1, with D perhaps matching TRBD2 (6 bases). The germline CDR1 and CDR2 sequences are DFQATT and SNEGSKA (reference sequence). The CDR3 has 14 residues. Trimming removed 6 bases from V and 0 bases from J, with 12 bases in between. CDR3 loop: CSAQLALSYNEQFF. The CDR3 bases are TGCAGTGCGCAGCTAGCGCTCTCCTACAATGAGCAGTTCTTC.

This clonotype has only a few counts. This chain uses TRBV5-1 with TRBJ2-1; 8 nucleotides agree with TRBD2. Germline CDR1 is SGHRS and CDR2 is YFSETQ. Trimming removed 1 base from V and 2 bases from J; junction bases left unmatched: 2. This CDR3 has 15 amino acids. The chain's CDR3 is CASSLNGGAYNEQFF. The CDR3 nucleotides read TGCGCCAGCAGCTTGAACGGGGGGGCCTACAATGAGCAGTTCTTC.

The chain carries TRBV20-1 and TRBJ2-7; TRBD1 aligns across 8 bases. V dropped 5 bases and J dropped 1; count of bases not matched to a gene: 7. Germline V lookup: CDR1 DFQATT, CDR2 SNEGSKA (reference sequence). The CDR3 loop spans 14 amino acids. CDR3 loop: CSACDRGESYEQYF. The DNA of the CDR3 is TGCAGTGCTTGTGACAGGGGAGAGTCCTACGAGCAGTACTTC.

The CDR3 protein is CASVREDYTF. CDR3 nucleotides: TGTGCCAGTGTCAGGGAGGACTACACCTTC. The chain recombines TRBV2 with TRBJ1-2; D is possibly TRBD1 (5 bases). The CDR3 loop spans 10 amino acids. V gave up 9 bases and J gave up 10 bases, with 12 bases separating them. CDR1 and CDR2 (germline): SNHLY, FYNNEI.

This clonotype was seen more than once but under ten times. J is TRBJ2-5 and V is TRBV14, with 8 bases lining up with TRBD2. The V gene's germline CDR1 is SGHDN and CDR2 FVKESK. CDR3 length: 15 amino acids. Trimming removed 4 bases from V and 5 bases from J; junction bases left unmatched: 9. The CDR3 loop reads CASSPGTRNLETQYF. DNA of the CDR3: TGTGCCAGCAGCCCCGGGACTAGGAATCTGGAGACCCAGTACTTC. The variable domain in full, completed from reference TRBV14 and TRBJ2-5, reads EAGVTQFPSHSVIEKGQTVTLRCDPISGHDNLYWYRRVMGKEIKFLLHFVKESKQDESGMPNNRFLAERTGGTYSTLKVQPAELEDSGVYFCASSPGTRNLETQYFGPGTRLLVL.

The rearrangement joins TRBV20-1 to TRBJ1-4; 8 bases agree with TRBD1. The CDR3 covers 16 residues. CDR1 is DFQATT, CDR2 SNEGSKA, per germline (reference sequence). Losses at the gene ends were 3 bases for V and 7 bases for J; bases not matched to a gene: 13. The CDR3 DNA reads as TGCAGTGCTAGCCCGTCTTGGACAGGGAAGGGTGAAAAACTGTTTTTT. Translation: CSASPSWTGKGEKLFF.

This clonotype was found a few times. DNA of the CDR3: TGTGCCAGCAGTTACTCTGGTAGGTCTCATCGCGAGCAGTACTTC. It yields the protein CASSYSGRSHREQYF. The chain links TRBV6-5 to TRBJ2-5; no firm D call. The J call may be mistaken, given a closer DNA end match to TRBJ2-7. Germline CDR1 and CDR2: MNHEY and SVGAGI. This CDR3 has 15 residues.

This clonotype has a count of ten or more. The CDR3 spells CSAIPGHQEGLYF. In DNA, the CDR3 is TGCAGTGCCATACCGGGACACCAAGAAGGTCTGTACTTC. The rearrangement links TRBV20-1 to TRBJ2-4; D might be TRBD1 (6 bases). CDR1 and CDR2 from the germline V gene are DFQATT and SNEGSKA (reference sequence). With 6 bases removed from V and 15 bases from J, the gap between germline ends came to 24 bases. This CDR3 contains 13 residues.

In its sample, this clonotype was seen many times. The rearrangement uses TRBV28 and TRBJ2-3; D is unclear. CDR3 length: 14 residues. Looked up from germline, CDR1 is MDHEN and CDR2 is SYDVKM. V gave up 2 bases and J gave up 3 bases, with 9 bases separating them. The CDR3 protein is CASSLLPETDTQYF. The CDR3 bases are TGTGCCAGCAGTTTACTCCCAGAAACAGATACGCAGTATTTT.

This clonotype was recorded many times. This chain joins TRBV3-1 and TRBJ2-7; D uncertain. The CDR3 sequence is 13 residues long. Per germline, CDR1 LGHDT and CDR2 YNNKEL (reference sequence). Trimming stripped 1 base from V and 3 bases from J, with 7 bases between. This chain's CDR3 is CASSQGGNYEQYF. DNA for the CDR3: TGTGCCAGCAGCCAAGGTGGCAACTACGAGCAGTACTTC.

The gene calls are TRBV20-1 and TRBJ2-7, with TRBD2 matching 9 bases. Germline V gene lookup returns CDR1 DFQATT and CDR2 SNEGSKA (reference sequence). After removal of 1 base from V and 2 bases from J, the junction contained 9 bases not matched to a gene. The CDR3 is 16 amino acids. The CDR3 region has the DNA TGCAGTGCTAGAGTTACTAGCGGGCTTGTTACCTACGAGCAGTACTTC. Amino acid sequence: CSARVTSGLVTYEQYF.

This clonotype was seen more than once but under ten times. The chain combines TRBV3-1 with TRBJ2-4; D not certain. The V end was cut by 6 bases, the J end by 1 base, with 7 bases between. Germline loops: CDR1 LGHDT, CDR2 YNNKEL (reference sequence). CDR3 length equals 13 residues. The CDR3 spells CASSQTAKNIQYF. The DNA for the CDR3 is TGTGCCAGCAGTCAGACCGCCAAAAACATTCAGTACTTC.

A remark on this clonotype: This clone may be a read error of a much larger clone one base away. This rearrangement joins TRBV20-1 to TRBJ2-7, with 10 bases identical to TRBD2. Judging by the DNA end, TRBJ2-4 fits better; the J call may be wrong. CDR1 and CDR2 from the germline V gene are DFQATT and SNEGSKA (reference sequence). The CDR3 spans 14 residues. CDR3 nucleotides: TGCAGTGCTATTAGCGGGGGGGCCAAAAACATTCAGTACTTC. Its protein is CSAISGGAKNIQYF.

This clonotype was seen a handful of times. The chain joins TRBV12-3 or TRBV12-4 to TRBJ2-1; no firm D call. V gave up 3 bases and J gave up 1 base, with 7 bases separating them. The CDR3 extends over 14 amino acids. The CDR3 is CASSLQPSYNEQFF. CDR3 in DNA: TGTGCCAGCAGTTTGCAGCCTTCCTACAATGAGCAGTTCTTC.

V usage is TRBV28 and J usage is TRBJ2-7; D uncertain. The V gene's germline CDR1 is MDHEN and CDR2 SYDVKM. The CDR3 length is 15 residues. V was trimmed by 5 bases and J by 0 bases, leaving 14 bases between them. CDR3 bases: TGTGCCAGCAGTACCGGGCCCCCGATCTCCTACGAGCAGTACTTC. It codes for CASSTGPPISYEQYF.

This clonotype was seen more than once but under ten times. The rearrangement uses TRBV14 and TRBJ1-2, with unresolved D. Germline assignment: CDR1 SGHDN and CDR2 FVKESK. CDR3 length: 14 amino acids. V was pared by 0 bases and J by 5 bases, with 10 bases between. This CDR3 is CASSQEKNGYGYTF. The CDR3 DNA sequence: TGTGCCAGCAGCCAAGAAAAGAACGGATATGGCTACACCTTC.

This clonotype was observed at least ten times. The chain couples TRBV29-1 to TRBJ2-4; 7 bases agree with TRBD1. Germline trimming cut 4 bases from V and 4 bases from J; bases unmatched to any gene: 1. There are 12 residues in the CDR3. Per germline, CDR1 SQVTM and CDR2 ANQGSEA. The CDR3 DNA follows: TGCAGCGTTGGGGACAGAAAAAACATTCAGTACTTC. It codes for CSVGDRKNIQYF.

This clonotype has only one observation. The rearrangement links TRBV24-1 to TRBJ2-1; no clear D. Trimming shortened V by 6 bases and J by 10 bases, and 6 bases separated the two germline ends. The CDR3 consists of 10 residues. Germline-derived CDR1 and CDR2 are KGHDR and SFDVKD. CDR3 coding DNA: TGTGCCACCAGTAGACACGAGCAGTTCTTC. Translated: CATSRHEQFF.

DNA for the CDR3: TGCAGTGCTGCCCGAAATCGAGGGGATCAGCCCCAGCATTTT. It is translated as CSAARNRGDQPQHF. This sequence joins TRBV20-1 and TRBJ1-5, with a tentative D call TRBD1 (5 bases). Germline lookup yields CDR1 DFQATT and CDR2 SNEGSKA (reference sequence). The CDR3 covers 14 residues. The V gene lost 5 bases and the J gene lost 5 bases, with 16 bases spanning the gap.

This chain joins TRBV4-2 and TRBJ1-5; 8 bases match TRBD1. The V segment lost 3 bases and the J segment 2 bases; nucleotides outside the gene matches: 3. The CDR3 runs to 15 residues. The V gene's germline CDR1 is LGHNA and CDR2 YNFKEQ. The CDR3 loop is CASSHVQGGNQPQHF. CDR3 bases: TGTGCCAGCAGCCATGTACAGGGGGGCAATCAGCCCCAGCATTTT.

This chain connects TRBV7-2 to TRBJ2-2; possible D gene TRBD2, 6 bases. The germline CDR1 and CDR2 sequences are SGHTA and FQGNSA. The CDR3 contains 15 residues. Trimming removed 2 bases at V and 9 bases at J, with 16 bases between. CDR3 nucleotide sequence: TGTGCCAGCAGCTTACGTGTTAGCGGCGTTTGGGAGCTGTTTTTT. Its translation: CASSLRVSGVWELFF.